The source of this T cell receptor beta chain is a study of post-analysis software for immune sequencing data. On the study more broadly: Secondary progressive, relapsing-remitting and progressive-relapsing multiple sclerosis were among the included disease courses.

Unique molecular identifiers were carried by the TCR beta cDNA libraries. TCRdb used MiXCR to reprocess the PCR reads, holding one entry per CDR3 protein. The sample contains hundreds of thousands of distinct CDR3 sequences, 55% to 60% of which appear only once. Per the germline V gene, CDR1 is SEHNR and CDR2 is FQNEAQ (reference sequence). CDR3 size: 15 residues. This clonotype has just one count. Its antigen is unknown. Compared with germline, one end of the junction differs, possibly owing to a read error. Whole-study results and caveats: Several TRBV segments were more frequent in patients than controls; TRBV5-6, TRBV5-1 and TRBV20-1 belonged to this group.

The chain recombines TRBV7-9 with TRBJ2-5, with D possibly called TRBD1 or TRBD2 (5 bases each). The source material was blood. The TCR comes from a girl aged 2 to 10 with multiple sclerosis. CDR3 sequence reads: CVSSLVGETQETQYF. The CDR3 coding sequence is TGTGTCAGCAGCTTAGTGGGGGAAACCCAAGAGACCCAGTACTTC.